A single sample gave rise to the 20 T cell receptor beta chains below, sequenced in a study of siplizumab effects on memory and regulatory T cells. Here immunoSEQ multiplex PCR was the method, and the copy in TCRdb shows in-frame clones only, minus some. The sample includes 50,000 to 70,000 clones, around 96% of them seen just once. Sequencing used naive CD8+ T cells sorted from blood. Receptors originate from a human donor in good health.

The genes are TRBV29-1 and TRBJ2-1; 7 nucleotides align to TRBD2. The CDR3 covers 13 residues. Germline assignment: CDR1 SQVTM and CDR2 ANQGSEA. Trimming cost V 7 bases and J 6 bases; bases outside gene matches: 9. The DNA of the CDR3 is TGCAGCGGGTTGGGGGAGGGCCTCAATGAGCAGTTCTTC. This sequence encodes CSGLGEGLNEQFF.

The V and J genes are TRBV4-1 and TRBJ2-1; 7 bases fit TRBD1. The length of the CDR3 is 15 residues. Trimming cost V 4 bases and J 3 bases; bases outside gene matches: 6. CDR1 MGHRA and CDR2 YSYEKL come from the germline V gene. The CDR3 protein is CASSPRDSYYNEQFF. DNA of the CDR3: TGCGCCAGCAGCCCCCGGGACAGTTACTACAATGAGCAGTTCTTC.

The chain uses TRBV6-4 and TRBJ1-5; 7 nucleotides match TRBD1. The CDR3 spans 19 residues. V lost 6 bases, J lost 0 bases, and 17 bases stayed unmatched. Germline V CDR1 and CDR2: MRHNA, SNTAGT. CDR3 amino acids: CASRYLSPGQSNSNQPQHF. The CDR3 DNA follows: TGTGCCAGCAGATACCTTTCCCCGGGACAGTCTAATAGCAATCAGCCCCAGCATTTT.

CDR3 DNA sequence: TGTGCCAGCAGCTTAATGAATGGTCTTCCAGATTCCTACGAGCAGTACTTC. This encodes CASSLMNGLPDSYEQYF. The rearrangement uses TRBV7-9 and TRBJ2-7; D remains unclear. The CDR3 totals 17 residues. Germline V CDR1 and CDR2: SEHNR, FQNEAQ (reference sequence). The V end was cut by 2 bases, the J end by 1 base, with 18 bases between. Using reference TRBV7-9 and TRBJ2-7 for the parts outside the CDR3, the full variable domain is DTGVSQNPRHKITKRGQNVTFRCDPISEHNRLYWYRQTLGQGPEFLTYFQNEAQLEKSRLLSDRFSAERPKGSFSTLEIQRTEQGDSAMYLCASSLMNGLPDSYEQYFGPGTRLTVT.

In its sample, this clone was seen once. CDR3 nucleotide sequence: TGCAGTGCTAGAGCTGACAGGGAACAGTACTTC. Translating it yields CSARADREQYF. The V gene is TRBV20-1, the J gene TRBJ2-7; 7 bases agree with TRBD1. V lost 1 base, J lost 10 bases, and 4 bases stayed unmatched. This CDR3 comprises 11 residues. Germline CDR1 and CDR2: DFQATT and SNEGSKA (reference sequence).

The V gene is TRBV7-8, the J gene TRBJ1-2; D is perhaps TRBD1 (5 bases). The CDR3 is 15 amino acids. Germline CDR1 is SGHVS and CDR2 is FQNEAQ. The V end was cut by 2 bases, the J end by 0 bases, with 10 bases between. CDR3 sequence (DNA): TGTGCCAGCAGCTTATATGGGGGTCCTAACTATGGCTACACCTTC. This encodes CASSLYGGPNYGYTF.

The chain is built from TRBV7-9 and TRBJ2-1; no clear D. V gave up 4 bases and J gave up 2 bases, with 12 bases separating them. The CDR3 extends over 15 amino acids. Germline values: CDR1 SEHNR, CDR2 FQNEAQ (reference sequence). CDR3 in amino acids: CASSSLVGTYNEQFF. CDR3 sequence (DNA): TGTGCCAGCAGCTCCCTCGTGGGGACCTACAATGAGCAGTTCTTC. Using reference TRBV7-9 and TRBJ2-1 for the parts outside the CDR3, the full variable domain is DTGVSQNPRHKITKRGQNVTFRCDPISEHNRLYWYRQTLGQGPEFLTYFQNEAQLEKSRLLSDRFSAERPKGSFSTLEIQRTEQGDSAMYLCASSSLVGTYNEQFFGPGTRLTVL.

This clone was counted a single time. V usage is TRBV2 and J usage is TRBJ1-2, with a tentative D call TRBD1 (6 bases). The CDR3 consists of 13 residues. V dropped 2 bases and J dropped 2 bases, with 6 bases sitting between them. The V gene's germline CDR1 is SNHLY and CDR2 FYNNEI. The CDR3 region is CASSETGNYGYTF. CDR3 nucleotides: TGTGCCAGCAGTGAAACAGGGAACTATGGCTACACCTTC.

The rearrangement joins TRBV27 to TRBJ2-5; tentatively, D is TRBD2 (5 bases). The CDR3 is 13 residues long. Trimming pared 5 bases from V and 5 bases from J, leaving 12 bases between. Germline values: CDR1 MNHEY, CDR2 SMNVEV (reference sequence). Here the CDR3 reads CASSGSTGETQYF. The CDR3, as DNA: TGTGCCAGCAGTGGCTCAACGGGGGAGACCCAGTACTTC.

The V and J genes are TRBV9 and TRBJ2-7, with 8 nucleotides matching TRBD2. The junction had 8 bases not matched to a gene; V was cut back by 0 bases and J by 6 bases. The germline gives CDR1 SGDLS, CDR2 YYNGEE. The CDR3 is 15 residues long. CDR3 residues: CASSVDGSGVFEQYF. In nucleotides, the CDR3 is TGTGCCAGCAGCGTAGATGGTAGCGGGGTTTTCGAGCAGTACTTC. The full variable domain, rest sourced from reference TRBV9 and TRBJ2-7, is DSGVTQTPKHLITATGQRVTLRCSPRSGDLSVYWYQQSLDQGLQFLIQYYNGEERAKGNILERFSAQQFPDLHSELNLSSLELGDSALYFCASSVDGSGVFEQYFGPGTRLTVT.

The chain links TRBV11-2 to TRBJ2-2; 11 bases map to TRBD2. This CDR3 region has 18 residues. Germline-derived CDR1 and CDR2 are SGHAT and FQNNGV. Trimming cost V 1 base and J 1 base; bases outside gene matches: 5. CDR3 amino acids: CASSLGITSGGNTGELFF. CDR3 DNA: TGTGCCAGCAGCTTAGGGATTACTAGCGGGGGGAACACCGGGGAGCTGTTTTTT.

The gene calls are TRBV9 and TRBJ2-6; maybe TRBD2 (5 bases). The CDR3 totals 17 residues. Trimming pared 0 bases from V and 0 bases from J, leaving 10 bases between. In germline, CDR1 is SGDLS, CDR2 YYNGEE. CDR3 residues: CASSVALRDSGANVLTF. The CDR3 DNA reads TGTGCCAGCAGCGTAGCTTTACGGGACTCTGGGGCCAACGTCCTGACTTTC.

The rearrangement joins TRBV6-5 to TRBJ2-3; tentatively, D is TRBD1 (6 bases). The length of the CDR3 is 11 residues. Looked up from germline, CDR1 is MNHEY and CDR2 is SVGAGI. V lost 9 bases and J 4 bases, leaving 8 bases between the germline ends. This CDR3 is CASKGADTQYF. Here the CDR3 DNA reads TGTGCCAGTAAGGGGGCAGATACGCAGTATTTT.

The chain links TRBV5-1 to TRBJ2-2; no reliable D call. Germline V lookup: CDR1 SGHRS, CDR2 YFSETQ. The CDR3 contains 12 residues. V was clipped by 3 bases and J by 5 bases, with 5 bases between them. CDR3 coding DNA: TGCGCCAGCAGCTATACGACCGGGGAGCTGTTTTTT. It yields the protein CASSYTTGELFF.

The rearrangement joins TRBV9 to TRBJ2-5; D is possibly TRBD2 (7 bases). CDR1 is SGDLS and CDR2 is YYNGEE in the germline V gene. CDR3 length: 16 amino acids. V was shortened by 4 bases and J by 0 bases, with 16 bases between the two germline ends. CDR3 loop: CASSSWGGPDQETQYF. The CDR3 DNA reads TGTGCCAGCAGCTCCTGGGGGGGGCCCGACCAAGAGACCCAGTACTTC.

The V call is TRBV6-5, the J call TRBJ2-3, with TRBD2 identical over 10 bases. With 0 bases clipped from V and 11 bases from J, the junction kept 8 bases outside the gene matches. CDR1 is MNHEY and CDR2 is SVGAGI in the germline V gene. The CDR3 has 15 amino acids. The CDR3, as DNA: TGTGCCAGCAGTTACTCGCCTAGCGGGGGCCGTGGGCAGTATTTT. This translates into CASSYSPSGGRGQYF.

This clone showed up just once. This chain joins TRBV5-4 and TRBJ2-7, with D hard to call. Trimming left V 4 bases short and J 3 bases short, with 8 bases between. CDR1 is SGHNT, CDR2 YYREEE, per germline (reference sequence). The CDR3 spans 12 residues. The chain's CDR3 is CASSVDRYEQYF. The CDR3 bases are TGTGCCAGCAGCGTGGACCGCTACGAGCAGTACTTC.

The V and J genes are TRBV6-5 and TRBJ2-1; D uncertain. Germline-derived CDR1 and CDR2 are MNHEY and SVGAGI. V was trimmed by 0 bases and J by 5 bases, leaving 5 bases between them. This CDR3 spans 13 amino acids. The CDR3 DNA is TGTGCCAGCAGTTACTCCTTCGACAATGAGCAGTTCTTC. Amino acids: CASSYSFDNEQFF.

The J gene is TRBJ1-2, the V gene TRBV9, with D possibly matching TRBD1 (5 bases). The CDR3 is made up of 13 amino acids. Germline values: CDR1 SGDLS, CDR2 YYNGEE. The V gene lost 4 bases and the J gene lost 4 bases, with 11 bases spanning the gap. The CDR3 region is CASSPSQGYGYTF. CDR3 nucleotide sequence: TGTGCCAGCAGCCCAAGTCAGGGCTATGGCTACACCTTC.

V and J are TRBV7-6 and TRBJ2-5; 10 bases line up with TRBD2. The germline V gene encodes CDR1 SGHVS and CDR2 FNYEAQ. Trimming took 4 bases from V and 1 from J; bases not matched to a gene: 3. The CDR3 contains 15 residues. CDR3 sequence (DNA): TGTGCCAGCAGCTCTAGCGGGGGTCTCCAAGAGACCCAGTACTTC. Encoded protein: CASSSSGGLQETQYF. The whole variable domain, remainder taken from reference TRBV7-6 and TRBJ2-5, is GAGVSQSPRYKVTKRGQDVALRCDPISGHVSLYWYRQALGQGPEFLTYFNYEAQQDKSGLPNDRFSAERPEGSISTLTIQRTEQRDSAMYRCASSSSGGLQETQYFGPGTRLLVL.